This TCR beta chain was obtained from a study of blood T cell repertoires in COVID-19. Germline loops: CDR1 MDHEN, CDR2 SYDVKM. Trimming stripped 5 bases from V and 6 bases from J, with 14 bases between. CDR3 size: 14 residues. This clone has only one observation. Each participant's cohort was designated according to participant-reported clinical history. The data were produced by immunoSEQ multiplex PCR, yet TCRdb's version contains in-frame clones alone and is incomplete. This repertoire shows about 170,000 clones, around 80% found once; its top ten account for roughly 20%. The receptor was isolated from a woman in her 70s in a cohort exposed to, infected with or recovered from COVID-19 (not recorded which). Sequencing used PBMCs or T cells enriched from blood (not recorded which). V and J are TRBV28 and TRBJ1-5; weak D call: TRBD1 (6 bases). The DNA for the CDR3 is TGTGCCAGCAGTATACAGGGCTGGGGTCAGCCCCAGCATTTT. It encodes CASSIQGWGQPQHF.